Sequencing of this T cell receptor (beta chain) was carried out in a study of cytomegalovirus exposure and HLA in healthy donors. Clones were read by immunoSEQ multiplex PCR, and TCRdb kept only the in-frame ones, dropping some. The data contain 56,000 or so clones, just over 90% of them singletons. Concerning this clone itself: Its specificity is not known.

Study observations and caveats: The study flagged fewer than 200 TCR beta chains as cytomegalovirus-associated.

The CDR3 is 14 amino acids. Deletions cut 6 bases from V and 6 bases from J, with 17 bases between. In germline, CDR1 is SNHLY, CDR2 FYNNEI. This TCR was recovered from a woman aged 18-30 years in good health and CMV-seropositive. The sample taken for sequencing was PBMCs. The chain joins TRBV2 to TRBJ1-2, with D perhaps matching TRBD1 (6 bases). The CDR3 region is CASSPQGVRNGYTF. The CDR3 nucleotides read TGTGCCAGCAGCCCACAGGGTGTGCGGAATGGCTACACCTTC.